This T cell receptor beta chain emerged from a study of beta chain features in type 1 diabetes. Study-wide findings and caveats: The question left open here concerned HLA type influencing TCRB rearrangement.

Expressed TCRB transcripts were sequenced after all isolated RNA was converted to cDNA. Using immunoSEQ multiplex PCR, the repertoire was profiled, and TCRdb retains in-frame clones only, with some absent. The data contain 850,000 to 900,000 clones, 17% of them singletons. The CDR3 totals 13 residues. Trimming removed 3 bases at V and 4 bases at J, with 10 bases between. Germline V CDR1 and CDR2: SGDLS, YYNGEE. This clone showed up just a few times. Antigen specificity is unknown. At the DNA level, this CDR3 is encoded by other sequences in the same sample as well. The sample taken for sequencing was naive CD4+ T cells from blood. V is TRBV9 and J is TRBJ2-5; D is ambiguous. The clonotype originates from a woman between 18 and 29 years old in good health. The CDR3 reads CASSADLRETQYF. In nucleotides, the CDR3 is TGTGCCAGCAGCGCCGACCTCAGAGAGACCCAGTACTTC.